This T cell receptor beta chain derives from a study of T cell repertoires in cytomegalovirus infection. Study context: CMV epitopes in the study were HLA-C-restricted (recently identified) and HLA-B-restricted (well studied). In public TCR beta signatures, there were indications of both CMV infection and matching HLA type.

Study outcomes and limitations: Pooled public TCR beta family frequency picked out CMV carriers with the relevant HLA. HLA-C-restricted CMV-specific TCR beta clonotypes prevailed in the ex vivo response.

MiXCR, run by TCRdb on the reads, gives a single entry per CDR3 protein. The table has roughly 100,000 distinct CDR3 sequences, roughly 39% seen once. The trim removed 8 bases at V and 2 bases at J, leaving 15 bases unmatched. Germline-derived CDR1 and CDR2 are MDHEN and SYDVKM. The CDR3 runs to 16 residues. As regards this clonotype: Its antigen is undetermined.

The sequence was collected from a human donor in good health (CMV status not recorded). Some clones in this sample may be carry-over from other donors' samples. The chain uses TRBV28 and TRBJ2-7, with TRBD1 matching over 7 bases. The specimen was CD8+ T cells from cultured PBMCs, collected from culture after CMV antigen stimulation. Here the CDR3 reads CASGPLGTEPTYEQYF. CDR3 bases: TGTGCCAGCGGACCCTTAGGGACAGAGCCAACCTACGAGCAGTACTTC.